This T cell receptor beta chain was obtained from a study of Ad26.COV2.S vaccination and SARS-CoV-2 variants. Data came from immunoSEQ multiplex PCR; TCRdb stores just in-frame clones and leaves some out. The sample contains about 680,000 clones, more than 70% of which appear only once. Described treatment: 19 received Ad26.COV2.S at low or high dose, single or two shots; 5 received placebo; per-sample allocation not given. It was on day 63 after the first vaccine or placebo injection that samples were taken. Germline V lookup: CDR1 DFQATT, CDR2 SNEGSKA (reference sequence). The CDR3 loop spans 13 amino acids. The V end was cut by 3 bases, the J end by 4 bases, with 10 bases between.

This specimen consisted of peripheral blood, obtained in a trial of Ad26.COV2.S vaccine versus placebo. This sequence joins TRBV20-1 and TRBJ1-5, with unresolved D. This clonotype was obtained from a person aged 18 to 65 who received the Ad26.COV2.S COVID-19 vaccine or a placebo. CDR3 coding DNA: TGCAGTGCTAGTCAGGACGGGAATCAGCCCCAGCATTTT. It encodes CSASQDGNQPQHF.